The text below deals with one T cell receptor beta chain. Sequenced by immunoSEQ multiplex PCR; TCRdb stores in-frame clones only, minus some. Among 150,000 to 200,000 clones listed, around 80% were seen once. The data were obtained in a study of blood T cell repertoires in COVID-19. Ages ranged from roughly 18 to 100 years, with residence in 24 US areas. V was shortened by 5 bases and J by 4 bases, with 7 bases between the two germline ends. The CDR3 contains 13 residues. Germline CDR1 and CDR2: SGHKS and YYEKEE (reference sequence). Sequencing used PBMCs or T cells enriched from blood (not recorded which). This sequence was found in a man in his fifties who had recovered from COVID-19. This chain joins TRBV5-5 and TRBJ2-6; no clear D. CDR3 coding DNA: TGTGCCAGCAGTCGTACAGGGGCCAACGTCCTGACTTTC. Its protein is CASSRTGANVLTF. Drawing the rest from reference TRBV5-5 and TRBJ2-6, the complete variable domain is DAGVTQSPTHLIKTRGQQVTLRCSPISGHKSVSWYQQVLGQGPQFIFQYYEKEERGRGNFPDRFSARQFPNYSSELNVNALLLGDSALYLCASSRTGANVLTFGAGSRLTVL.